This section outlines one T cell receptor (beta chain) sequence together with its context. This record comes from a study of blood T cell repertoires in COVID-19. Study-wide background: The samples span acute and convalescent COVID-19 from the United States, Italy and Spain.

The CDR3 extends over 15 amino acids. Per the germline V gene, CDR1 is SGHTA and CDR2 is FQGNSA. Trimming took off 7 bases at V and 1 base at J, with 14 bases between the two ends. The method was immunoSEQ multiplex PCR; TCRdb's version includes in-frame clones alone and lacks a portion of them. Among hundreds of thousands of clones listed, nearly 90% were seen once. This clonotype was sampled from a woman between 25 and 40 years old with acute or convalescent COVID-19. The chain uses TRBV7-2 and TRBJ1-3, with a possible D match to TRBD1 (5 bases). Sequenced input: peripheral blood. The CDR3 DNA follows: TGTGCCAGCACCCCCGGGGGTTGGTCTGGAAACACCATATATTTT. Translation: CASTPGGWSGNTIYF. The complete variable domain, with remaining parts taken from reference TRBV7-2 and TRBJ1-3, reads GAGVSQSPSNKVTEKGKDVELRCDPISGHTALYWYRQSLGQGLEFLIYFQGNSAPDKSGLPSDRFSAERTGGSVSTLTIQRTQQEDSAVYLCASTPGGWSGNTIYFGEGSWLTVV.